A selection of T cell receptor beta chains follows, all from one sample in a study of T cells in Graves' hyperthyroidism and ophthalmopathy. TCRdb reanalysed the multiplex PCR reads using MiXCR and keeps one entry per CDR3 protein. The table has around 350,000 distinct CDR3 sequences, approximately 13% seen once. Material for sequencing was blood. These receptors were obtained from a woman aged 18-29 years with Graves' hyperthyroidism. Both conserved end residues are part of each CDR3. The D gene is left open where the match is weak. The size entry is marked missing in some rows and otherwise reads once, few, many or a size class.

clone size	V gene	D gene	J gene	CDR3 protein	CDR3 DNA
many	TRBV7-8	-	TRBJ1-2	CASSAVLSGYTF	TGTGCCAGCAGCGCAGTCTTATCTGGCTACACCTTC
-	TRBV20-1	-	TRBJ1-5	CSATAWRGTRKELYNQPQHF	TGCAGTGCTACAGCTTGGAGGGGGACACGGAAGGAGTTATACAATCAGCCCCAGCATTTT
many	TRBV6-1	TRBD1	TRBJ2-7	CASRRETGIAEQYF	TGTGCCAGCCGAAGGGAGACAGGGATTGCCGAGCAGTACTTC
many	TRBV28	-	TRBJ2-5	CASSFWGLRKQETQYF	TGTGCCAGCAGTTTTTGGGGGCTACGCAAACAAGAGACCCAGTACTTC
-	TRBV6-4	-	TRBJ2-2	CASRETRMGTGELFF	TGTGCCAGCAGAGAGACTAGGATGGGAACCGGGGAGCTGTTTTTT
-	TRBV27	-	TRBJ1-5	CASSLVFNSNQPQHF	TGTGCCAGCAGTTTAGTCTTCAATAGCAATCAGCCCCAGCATTTT
many	TRBV3-1	-	TRBJ1-6	CASIERSPLHF	TGTGCCAGCATCGAAAGGTCACCCCTCCACTTT
many	TRBV28	-	TRBJ1-5	CASSLLVRGFDQPQHF	TGTGCCAGCAGTTTATTAGTTAGGGGGTTCGATCAGCCCCAGCATTTT
many	TRBV5-1	TRBD1	TRBJ2-7	CASSQGQTNSYEQYF	TGCGCCAGCAGCCAGGGACAGACTAACTCCTACGAGCAGTACTTC
-	TRBV5-1	-	TRBJ1-2	CDSRPEGGPTEPYGYTF	TGCGACAGCAGACCCGAGGGAGGGCCAACAGAGCCCTATGGCTACACCTTC
-	TRBV7-9	TRBD2	TRBJ2-3	CASSSPSGGAGGTFSTDTQYF	TGTGCCAGCAGCTCCCCTAGCGGGGGGGCCGGAGGCACCTTTAGCACAGATACGCAGTATTTT
-	TRBV6-1	-	TRBJ2-2	CASTLLSTGELFF	TGTGCCAGCACCCTTCTGAGCACCGGGGAGCTGTTTTTT
-	TRBV14	-	TRBJ2-6	CASSQEDSSGANVLTF	TGTGCCAGCAGCCAAGAGGACAGCTCTGGGGCCAACGTCCTGACTTTC
many	TRBV24-1	-	TRBJ2-7	CATSEGSYEQYF	TGTGCCACCAGTGAGGGGTCCTACGAGCAGTACTTC
many	TRBV5-1	TRBD1	TRBJ2-7	CASSFTRTGGDEQYF	TGCGCCAGCAGCTTTACGAGGACAGGGGGCGACGAGCAGTACTTC
many	TRBV5-1	-	TRBJ2-5	CASSPGTQETQYF	TGCGCCAGCAGCCCCGGGACCCAAGAGACCCAGTACTTC
few	TRBV18	-	TRBJ2-7	CASSPGMAYEQYF	TGTGCCAGCTCACCCGGGATGGCCTACGAGCAGTACTTC
many	TRBV15	TRBD1	TRBJ2-7	CATSRDRVYEQYF	TGTGCCACCAGCAGGGACAGGGTCTACGAGCAGTACTTC
-	TRBV28	TRBD1	TRBJ1-3	CASSFRGQGDFTIYF	TGTGCCAGCAGTTTTAGGGGACAGGGTGATTTCACCATATATTTT
many	TRBV19	-	TRBJ1-1	CATDRSLGNTEAFF	TGTGCCACCGACCGGTCCCTTGGGAACACTGAAGCTTTCTTT
many	TRBV3-1	TRBD2	TRBJ2-5	CASSQDPGGGFQETQYF	TGTGCCAGCAGCCAAGATCCGGGCGGGGGATTTCAAGAGACCCAGTACTTC
-	TRBV20-1	-	TRBJ1-5	CSAIRNLNQPQHF	TGCAGTGCTATACGGAACTTGAATCAGCCCCAGCATTTT
many	TRBV5-1	-	TRBJ2-1	CASSPLGSSYNEQFF	TGCGCCAGCAGCCCGTTAGGGTCATCCTACAATGAGCAGTTCTTC
-	TRBV6-2/TRBV6-3	TRBD2	TRBJ2-3	CASSPRGLAGDNTDTQYF	TGTGCCAGCAGTCCTCGAGGACTAGCGGGGGATAATACAGATACGCAGTATTTT
many	TRBV20-1	-	TRBJ2-5	CSARGILRGVEETQYF	TGCAGTGCTAGAGGCATCCTGAGGGGGGTCGAAGAGACCCAGTACTTC
-	TRBV20-1	TRBD1	TRBJ2-1	CSARDRGTGLNEQFF	TGCAGTGCTAGAGACCGGGGGACAGGGTTGAATGAGCAGTTCTTC
-	TRBV7-2	-	TRBJ2-1	CASSLRGGQYEQFF	TGTGCCAGCAGCTTAAGGGGAGGCCAATATGAGCAGTTCTTC
few	TRBV5-1	-	TRBJ1-4	CASSWAGLLNEKLFF	TGCGCCAGCAGCTGGGCGGGATTACTTAATGAAAAACTGTTTTTT
many	TRBV2	-	TRBJ1-3	CASRGATDVSGNTIYF	TGTGCCAGCAGGGGCGCCACAGACGTCTCTGGAAACACCATATATTTT
many	TRBV7-2	-	TRBJ1-2	CASRILHMANYGYTF	TGTGCCAGCAGAATTCTACATATGGCTAACTATGGCTACACCTTC
many	TRBV3-1	TRBD1	TRBJ2-7	CASSHSSRQGNSYEQYF	TGTGCCAGCAGCCATTCCTCCCGACAGGGAAATTCCTACGAGCAGTACTTC
many	TRBV6-1	TRBD1	TRBJ1-2	CASSPGQAYGYTF	TGTGCCAGCAGCCCGGGACAGGCTTATGGCTACACCTTC
many	TRBV7-2	-	TRBJ1-1	CASSFLTANTEAFF	TGTGCCAGCAGCTTTTTGACAGCTAACACTGAAGCTTTCTTT
few	TRBV14	-	TRBJ1-2	CASSLTSGKANYGYTF	TGTGCCAGCAGCCTTACATCGGGTAAGGCAAACTATGGCTACACCTTC
-	TRBV5-1	-	TRBJ1-4	CASSPTGAEKLFF	TGCGCCAGCAGCCCTACCGGGGCTGAAAAACTGTTTTTT
many	TRBV9	TRBD2	TRBJ2-5	CASSAAEAGGQETQYF	TGTGCCAGCAGCGCGGCGGAGGCGGGGGGCCAAGAGACCCAGTACTTC
many	TRBV7-2	-	TRBJ1-1	CASSLDSPTEAFF	TGTGCCAGCAGCTTGGACAGTCCCACTGAAGCTTTCTTT
many	TRBV5-5	-	TRBJ2-1	CASSLGRGLDYNEQFF	TGTGCCAGCAGCTTGGGAAGGGGACTGGACTACAATGAGCAGTTCTTC
few	TRBV14	-	TRBJ1-1	CASSPSRGTEAFF	TGTGCCAGCAGCCCCTCACGGGGCACTGAAGCTTTCTTT
many	TRBV6-2/TRBV6-3	-	TRBJ2-7	CASRPSGQPSQEQYF	TGTGCCAGCAGGCCCTCCGGGCAGCCCTCTCAGGAGCAGTACTTC
many	TRBV18	-	TRBJ2-2	CASSLGQTNTGELFF	TGTGCCAGCTCACTTGGCCAGACGAACACCGGGGAGCTGTTTTTT
many	TRBV7-2	-	TRBJ1-1	CASSLEGQGTEAFF	TGTGCCAGCAGCTTAGAGGGACAAGGGACTGAAGCTTTCTTT
many	TRBV6-1	-	TRBJ2-7	CASSKSPVAYEQYF	TGTGCCAGCAGTAAGTCCCCCGTCGCCTACGAGCAGTACTTC
many	TRBV10-2	-	TRBJ1-6	CASRLGSISSPLHF	TGCGCCAGCAGGCTGGGGTCAATTAGTTCACCCCTCCACTTT
many	TRBV3-1	TRBD2	TRBJ2-1	CASSQYSGSGSNEQFF	TGTGCCAGCAGCCAGTATAGCGGGAGCGGTAGTAATGAGCAGTTCTTC
many	TRBV7-8	-	TRBJ2-7	CASSLVGKTYEQYF	TGTGCCAGCAGCTTAGTGGGGAAAACCTACGAGCAGTACTTC
-	TRBV7-9	TRBD2	TRBJ2-1	CASSQDGGEGSYNEQFF	TGTGCCAGCAGCCAAGACGGGGGGGAGGGCTCCTACAATGAGCAGTTCTTC
many	TRBV20-1	-	TRBJ2-3	CSAQRGTDTQYF	TGCAGTGCTCAGAGGGGTACAGATACGCAGTATTTT
many	TRBV3-1	-	TRBJ1-3	CASSAGNSGNTIYF	TGTGCCAGCAGCGCAGGGAACTCTGGAAACACCATATATTTT
many	TRBV14	TRBD2	TRBJ2-3	CASSQQAGASDTQYF	TGTGCCAGCAGCCAACAAGCGGGAGCCTCAGATACGCAGTATTTT
many	TRBV5-1	TRBD1	TRBJ1-1	CASSLGTANTEAFF	TGTGCCAGCAGTCTCGGGACAGCGAACACTGAAGCTTTCTTT
few	TRBV6-5	-	TRBJ1-6	CASSYSKVRTNSPLHF	TGTGCCAGCAGTTACTCGAAGGTCAGGACCAATTCACCCCTCCACTTT
-	TRBV7-2	-	TRBJ2-3	CASSLDGAGDTQYF	TGTGCCAGCAGCTTAGACGGGGCTGGAGATACGCAGTATTTT
many	TRBV3-1	-	TRBJ2-3	CASSQDFWQNTDTQYF	TGTGCCAGCAGCCAAGATTTTTGGCAGAACACAGATACGCAGTATTTT
many	TRBV28	TRBD1	TRBJ1-1	CASSPGTGSTNTEAFF	TGTGCCAGCAGTCCAGGGACAGGCTCCACGAACACTGAAGCTTTCTTT
many	TRBV12-3/TRBV12-4	TRBD2	TRBJ2-5	CASSTGDYLQETQYF	TGTGCCAGCAGTACCGGGGACTACCTCCAAGAGACCCAGTACTTC
few	TRBV10-3	-	TRBJ1-1	CAISESSFEAFF	TGTGCCATCAGTGAATCTAGTTTTGAAGCTTTCTTT
few	TRBV9	TRBD1	TRBJ1-4	CASSSGTVGPEKLFF	TGTGCCAGCAGCTCTGGGACAGTGGGGCCTGAAAAACTGTTTTTT
few	TRBV7-9	-	TRBJ1-4	CASSLSPEVEKLFF	TGTGCCAGCAGCTTAAGCCCCGAGGTTGAAAAACTGTTTTTT
few	TRBV5-1	-	TRBJ2-7	CASNSLYEQYF	TGCGCCAGCAACTCGCTCTACGAGCAGTACTTC